Presented here are 30 T cell receptor beta chains from one specimen sequenced in a study of blood T cell repertoires in COVID-19. The assay was immunoSEQ multiplex PCR, and TCRdb's table has in-frame clones only and misses some. The sample records 53,000 or so clones, about 76% being singletons. The sample consisted of peripheral blood. The receptors shown here come from a man aged 45-65 years with active or convalescent COVID-19.

Turning to this clone: Its ends do not fully match the called genes, so a read error is possible. V gene TRBV10-2 combines with J gene TRBJ2-1; 9 positions agree with TRBD2. Germline V CDR1 and CDR2: WSHSY, SAAADI. The CDR3 consists of 15 residues. The CDR3 is CASSESAGGANEQFF. DNA of the CDR3: TGCGCCAGCAGCGAGTCGGCGGGAGGGGCTAATGAGCAGTTCTTC.

V and J are TRBV7-6 and TRBJ2-6; TRBD1 might be the D (5 bases). Germline CDR1 SGHVS, CDR2 FNYEAQ. The ends were cut back, 5 bases at V and 4 bases at J, with 12 bases in the middle. The CDR3 loop spans 15 amino acids. The CDR3 DNA follows: TGTGCCAGCAGCCGTGACAGATCCGGGGCCAACGTCCTGACTTTC. It specifies CASSRDRSGANVLTF.

As to this clone: An end of the junction differs from the germline gene, which may be a read error. The chain links TRBV9 to TRBJ2-1; TRBD2 matches 8 bases. Germline CDR1 and CDR2: SGDLS and YYNGEE. This CDR3 comprises 16 residues. The CDR3 here is CASTVGASGLYNEQFF. The CDR3 DNA follows: TGTGCCAGCACCGTAGGGGCTAGCGGGTTATACAATGAGCAGTTCTTC.

This clone was counted a single time. The chain is built from TRBV5-6 and TRBJ1-4; 11 bases line up with TRBD1. Germline CDR1 reads SGHDT; CDR2 reads YYEEEE. With 5 bases clipped from V and 7 bases from J, the junction kept 7 bases outside the gene matches. The CDR3 extends over 15 amino acids. The CDR3 region has the DNA TGTGCCAGCAGGTCGGGGACAGGGGGTTCTGAAAAACTGTTTTTT. Its protein product is CASRSGTGGSEKLFF.

This clone has more than one count but fewer than ten. V gene TRBV11-2 combines with J gene TRBJ2-5; perhaps TRBD1 as D (6 bases). The germline V and J ends were trimmed by 5 bases and 2 bases, with 9 bases remaining between them. CDR3 size: 13 residues. Germline loops: CDR1 SGHAT, CDR2 FQNNGV. The CDR3 DNA is TGTGCCAGCAGCCCGGGACATCAAGAGACCCAGTACTTC. Translated: CASSPGHQETQYF.

The table lists this clone with a count of one. The rearrangement uses TRBV2 and TRBJ1-4, with D possibly being TRBD1 (6 bases). The germline gives CDR1 SNHLY, CDR2 FYNNEI. CDR3 length: 14 residues. V was cut by 7 bases and J by 8 bases, with 17 bases left in between. The CDR3 protein is CASKNEPGHEKLFF. CDR3 in DNA: TGTGCCAGCAAGAACGAACCGGGACACGAAAAACTGTTTTTT.

This clone was detected only a few times. This rearrangement joins TRBV16 to TRBJ1-2; D call uncertain. Germline V lookup: CDR1 KGHSY, CDR2 FQNENV. The CDR3 covers 12 residues. Trimming left V 0 bases short and J 7 bases short, with 6 bases between. CDR3: CASSQSEGGYTF. The CDR3 nucleotides are TGTGCCAGCAGCCAATCGGAGGGTGGCTACACCTTC.

This clone appeared a few times. The chain employs TRBV5-4 and TRBJ1-3; 7 bases fit TRBD1. V lost 1 base to trimming and J lost 4 bases; unmatched junction nucleotides: 5. The germline CDR1 and CDR2 sequences are SGHNT and YYREEE (reference sequence). The CDR3 totals 15 residues. CDR3 loop: CASSLKGAMGNTIYF. The CDR3 DNA reads as TGTGCCAGCAGCTTGAAGGGGGCTATGGGAAACACCATATATTTT.

V gene TRBV3-1 (or the pseudogene TRBV3-2) combines with J gene TRBJ2-5; 14 bases agree with TRBD2. This CDR3 contains 15 residues. The J segment lost 4 bases and the V segment lost 5 bases, leaving 3 bases of the junction unmatched. Germline-derived CDR1 and CDR2 are LGHDT and YNNKEL (reference sequence). The chain's CDR3 is CASSSGTSGRETQYF. The CDR3, as DNA: TGTGCCAGCAGCTCTGGGACTAGCGGGAGAGAGACCCAGTACTTC.

This rearrangement joins TRBV5-4 to TRBJ2-5; D is possibly TRBD2 (7 bases). Per germline, CDR1 SGHNT and CDR2 YYREEE (reference sequence). V lost 3 bases, J lost 5 bases, and 14 bases lay in between. This CDR3 comprises 14 residues. The CDR3 nucleotides are TGTGCCAGCAGCTCTTCGGGGGGCAGTGAGACCCAGTACTTC. Translating it yields CASSSSGGSETQYF.

The rearrangement uses TRBV5-1 and TRBJ1-4, with D maybe TRBD1 (5 bases). V was cut by 0 bases and J by 8 bases, with 8 bases left in between. The CDR3 is 13 residues long. Per the germline V gene, CDR1 is SGHRS and CDR2 is YFSETQ. The CDR3 sequence: CASSLAGGEKLFF. The CDR3 bases are TGCGCCAGCAGCTTGGCGGGGGGGGAAAAACTGTTTTTT.

V and J are TRBV19 and TRBJ2-1, with 9 bases that match TRBD2. Trimming took 7 bases from V and 8 from J; bases not matched to a gene: 18. This CDR3 region has 17 residues. Germline assignment: CDR1 LNHDA and CDR2 SQIVND (reference sequence). The CDR3 region is CASTPPWVAGEGDEQFF. The DNA of the CDR3 is TGTGCCAGTACCCCCCCCTGGGTAGCGGGGGAGGGCGATGAGCAGTTCTTC.

The chain uses TRBV18 and TRBJ2-7, with D perhaps matching TRBD1 (5 bases). Per the germline V gene, CDR1 is KGHSH and CDR2 is LQKENI. CDR3 size: 13 residues. Trimming left V 4 bases short and J 1 base short, with 8 bases between. CDR3 loop: CASSQGRSYEQYF. The DNA for the CDR3 is TGTGCCAGCTCACAGGGGCGGTCCTACGAGCAGTACTTC. The full variable domain, with the rest looked up from reference TRBV18 and TRBJ2-7, is NAGVMQNPRHLVRRRGQEARLRCSPMKGHSHVYWYRQLPEEGLKFMVYLQKENIIDESGMPKERFSAEFPKEGPSILRIQQVVRGDSAAYFCASSQGRSYEQYFGPGTRLTVT.

This sequence joins TRBV9 and TRBJ2-3; possibly TRBD1 for D (5 bases). Germline assignment: CDR1 SGDLS and CDR2 YYNGEE. Trimming shortened V by 4 bases and J by 6 bases, and 9 bases separated the two germline ends. This CDR3 has 12 residues. DNA of the CDR3: TGTGCCAGCAGCTCCCAGGGTGATACGCAGTATTTT. As protein: CASSSQGDTQYF.

This rearrangement joins TRBV10-1 to TRBJ2-3; the D gene is possibly TRBD2 (5 bases). V shed 5 bases and J shed 2 bases, with 11 bases lying between them. The V gene's germline CDR1 is WNHNN and CDR2 SYGVQD (reference sequence). The CDR3 spans 14 residues. CDR3 nucleotide sequence: TGCGCCAGCAGTCCCGGACTTCTCACAGATACGCAGTATTTT. As protein: CASSPGLLTDTQYF.

The chain joins TRBV7-2 to TRBJ2-3; TRBD1 is a possible D gene (5 bases). Germline V gene lookup returns CDR1 SGHTA and CDR2 FQGNSA. This CDR3 spans 16 amino acids. Deletions cut 3 bases from V and 2 bases from J, with 15 bases between. The CDR3 bases are TGTGCCAGCAGCTTTGTTCTGGGGCCCGCCACAGATACGCAGTATTTT. Translated: CASSFVLGPATDTQYF.

This chain links TRBV5-4 with TRBJ2-2, with TRBD2 as a possible D gene (6 bases). Trimming removed 0 bases from V and 5 bases from J, with 8 bases in between. The CDR3 is 14 residues long. Germline CDR1 and CDR2: SGHNT and YYREEE (reference sequence). The CDR3 reads CASSLGGDTGELFF. The CDR3 region has the DNA TGTGCCAGCAGCTTGGGGGGGGATACCGGGGAGCTGTTTTTT.

This rearrangement joins TRBV19 to TRBJ1-2; D is perhaps TRBD1 (5 bases). The CDR3 contains 15 residues. Trimming stripped 2 bases from V and 4 bases from J, with 14 bases between. In germline, CDR1 is LNHDA, CDR2 SQIVND (reference sequence). The chain's CDR3 is CASSIQQQALYGYTF. CDR3 coding DNA: TGTGCCAGTAGTATACAGCAACAGGCCCTCTATGGCTACACCTTC.

The genes are TRBV10-3 and TRBJ1-2; D is uncertain. Germline CDR1 ENHRY, CDR2 SYGVKD. V lost 8 bases and J lost 7, with 11 bases in between. This CDR3 contains 11 residues. Written as DNA, the CDR3 is TGTGCCATCGAAGGAGGGTCTGGCTACACCTTC. Its protein is CAIEGGSGYTF.

The rearrangement joins TRBV25-1 to TRBJ1-5, with 11 bases lining up with TRBD1. There are 14 residues in the CDR3. From germline, CDR1 is MGHDK and CDR2 SYGVNS. V was clipped by 9 bases and J by 3 bases; unmatched bases: 4. CDR3 residues: CASLGQGVNQPQHF. The CDR3 coding sequence is TGTGCCAGTTTGGGACAGGGGGTCAATCAGCCCCAGCATTTT. Together with reference TRBV25-1 and TRBJ1-5, the CDR3 gives the full variable domain: EADIYQTPRYLVIGTGKKITLECSQTMGHDKMYWYQQDPGMELHLIHYSYGVNSTEKGDLSSESTVSRIRTEHFPLTLESARPSHTSQYLCASLGQGVNQPQHFGDGTRLSIL.

The V call is TRBV9, the J call TRBJ2-7, with TRBD1 matching 7 bases. Trimming cost V 3 bases and J 7 bases; bases outside gene matches: 7. The germline gives CDR1 SGDLS, CDR2 YYNGEE. This CDR3 spans 13 amino acids. CDR3 nucleotides: TGTGCCAGCAGCGATCAAACAGGGGTTGAGCAGTACTTC. Translating it yields CASSDQTGVEQYF. Variable domain in full (rest from reference TRBV9 and TRBJ2-7): DSGVTQTPKHLITATGQRVTLRCSPRSGDLSVYWYQQSLDQGLQFLIQYYNGEERAKGNILERFSAQQFPDLHSELNLSSLELGDSALYFCASSDQTGVEQYFGPGTRLTVT.

The chain has TRBV27 and TRBJ1-1; D is undetermined. Germline CDR1 reads MNHEY; CDR2 reads SMNVEV (reference sequence). This CDR3 is built from 15 residues. Trimming took 2 bases from V and 0 from J, leaving 10 bases between them. The CDR3, as DNA: TGTGCCAGCAGTTTAGGGCAGCCCATGAACACTGAAGCTTTCTTT. Amino acid sequence: CASSLGQPMNTEAFF.

The chain joins TRBV7-3 to TRBJ2-2; D gene uncertain. The germline CDR1 and CDR2 sequences are SGHTA and FQGTGA. The V end lost 3 bases, the J end lost 3 bases, and 8 bases lay between the germline ends. This CDR3 is built from 14 residues. The CDR3 DNA reads TGTGCCAGCAGCTTTGCACGGGACACCGGGGAGCTGTTTTTT. This sequence encodes CASSFARDTGELFF.

This clone was detected only once. The chain has TRBV18 and TRBJ2-3; 7 nucleotides agree with TRBD2. After removal of 3 bases from V and 1 base from J, the junction contained 1 base not matched to a gene. Germline CDR1 is KGHSH and CDR2 is LQKENI. This CDR3 has 14 residues. This chain's CDR3 is CASSPRGGTDTQYF. The DNA for the CDR3 is TGTGCCAGCTCACCCCGGGGGGGCACAGATACGCAGTATTTT.

The chain links TRBV24-1 to TRBJ2-7, with D unresolved. Trimming pared 5 bases from V and 3 bases from J, leaving 4 bases between. The CDR3 contains 11 residues. Germline loops: CDR1 KGHDR, CDR2 SFDVKD. CDR3 in DNA: TGTGCCACCAGTGGAGGCTACGAGCAGTACTTC. Its protein is CATSGGYEQYF.

The CDR3 DNA sequence: TGCGCCAGCAGCCTCCGCGGGGAACTCTTTAATTCACCCCTCCACTTT. Encoded protein: CASSLRGELFNSPLHF. The chain uses TRBV4-1 and TRBJ1-6, with D hard to call. Trimming removed 4 bases from V and 6 bases from J, with 16 bases in between. The CDR3 extends over 16 amino acids. Germline CDR1 is MGHRA and CDR2 is YSYEKL.

J is TRBJ2-1 and V is TRBV4-2; TRBD2 matches at 10 bases. CDR1 is LGHNA, CDR2 YNFKEQ, per germline. The CDR3 contains 16 residues. V was clipped by 3 bases and J by 7 bases; unmatched bases: 9. In DNA form, the CDR3 reads TGTGCCAGCAGCCACCTGGCCGGGACTAGCGATAATGAGCAGTTCTTC. It yields the protein CASSHLAGTSDNEQFF.

The chain uses TRBV6-5 and TRBJ1-3; D possibly corresponds to TRBD1 (5 bases). V lost 6 bases to trimming and J lost 0 bases, with 12 bases between them. This CDR3 comprises 15 residues. Germline V gene lookup returns CDR1 MNHEY and CDR2 SVGAGI. DNA of the CDR3: TGTGCCAGCAGCCTACAGGCCAACTCTGGAAACACCATATATTTT. Protein sequence: CASSLQANSGNTIYF.

V gene TRBV7-2 combines with J gene TRBJ2-1, with TRBD2 matching 9 bases. Germline values: CDR1 SGHTA, CDR2 FQGNSA. The CDR3 has 15 amino acids. The V and J ends lost 6 bases and 6 bases, in that order; junction bases with no gene match: 9. CDR3 DNA: TGTGCCAGCAGTCTCAGTCTACTAGCGGGCAATGAGCAGTTCTTC. It codes for CASSLSLLAGNEQFF. The entire variable domain, with the rest obtained from reference TRBV7-2 and TRBJ2-1, is as follows: GAGVSQSPSNKVTEKGKDVELRCDPISGHTALYWYRQSLGQGLEFLIYFQGNSAPDKSGLPSDRFSAERTGGSVSTLTIQRTQQEDSAVYLCASSLSLLAGNEQFFGPGTRLTVL.

This clone showed up just once. The rearrangement joins TRBV29-1 to TRBJ1-1, with D possibly matching TRBD1 (6 bases). Trimming shortened V by 3 bases and J by 6 bases, and 17 bases separated the two germline ends. CDR1 is SQVTM and CDR2 is ANQGSEA in the germline V gene. The CDR3 is 14 residues long. The CDR3 region has the DNA TGCAGCGTTGACCCCGGGACAATTGGCGCTGAAGCTTTCTTT. Translated, it gives CSVDPGTIGAEAFF. The complete variable domain, with remaining parts taken from reference TRBV29-1 and TRBJ1-1, reads SAVISQKPSRDICQRGTSLTIQCQVDSQVTMMFWYRQQPGQSLTLIATANQGSEATYESGFVIDKFPISRPNLTFSTLTVSNMSPEDSSIYLCSVDPGTIGAEAFFGQGTRLTVV.